This entry describes one T cell receptor (beta chain). This entry is derived from a study of blood T cell repertoires in COVID-19. Turning to the study itself: T cells, B-cell-depleted T cells, or PBMCs provided the cDNA or gDNA that served as material.

Original methodology: Estimation of nucleated cell counts was performed using reference gene primer amplification. Libraries were prepared by immunoSEQ multiplex PCR; TCRdb keeps only in-frame clonotypes and omits some of them. The V and J calls and the clone size are those of that table, but D and trimming were determined from the DNA. The data hold over 95,000 clones, with around 88% observed a single time. The CDR3 sequence is 12 residues long. V was pared by 1 base and J by 7 bases, with 9 bases between. The germline gives CDR1 SGHNT, CDR2 YYREEE (reference sequence). The specimen sequenced was peripheral blood. V gene TRBV5-4 combines with J gene TRBJ2-7, with a tentative D call TRBD1 (6 bases). The receptor comes from a human donor with acute or convalescent COVID-19. The donor label of this sample is uncertain. The CDR3 loop reads CASSLPQGEQYF. CDR3 DNA sequence: TGTGCCAGCAGCTTGCCCCAGGGGGAGCAGTACTTC.